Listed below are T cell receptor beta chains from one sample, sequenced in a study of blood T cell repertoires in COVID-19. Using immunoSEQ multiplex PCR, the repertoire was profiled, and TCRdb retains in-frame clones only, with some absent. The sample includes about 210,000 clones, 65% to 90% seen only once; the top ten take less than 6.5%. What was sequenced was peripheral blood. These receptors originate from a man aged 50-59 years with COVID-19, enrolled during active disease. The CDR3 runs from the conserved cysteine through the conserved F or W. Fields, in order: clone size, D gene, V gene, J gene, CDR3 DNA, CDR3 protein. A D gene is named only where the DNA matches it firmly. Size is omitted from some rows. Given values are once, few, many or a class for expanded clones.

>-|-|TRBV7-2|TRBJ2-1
TGTGCCAGCAGCTACGGTCGCAATGAGCAGTTCTTC
CASSYGRNEQFF
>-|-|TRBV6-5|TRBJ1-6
TGTGCCAGCCTCGGGTCGAATAATTCACCCCTCCACTTT
CASLGSNNSPLHF
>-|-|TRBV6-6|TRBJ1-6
TGTGCCAGCAGTTACTCAGAGGCCAGATATAATTCACCCCTCCACTTT
CASSYSEARYNSPLHF
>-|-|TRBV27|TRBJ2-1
TGTGCCAGCAGCATATTCCAGGGTTACAATGAGCAGTTCTTC
CASSIFQGYNEQFF
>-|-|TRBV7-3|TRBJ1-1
TGTGCCAGCAGCCCATCCAGGGACACTGAAGCTTTCTTT
CASSPSRDTEAFF
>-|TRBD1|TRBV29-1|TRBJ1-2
TGCAGCGTTGAAACCGGGACAGGGGGCCCTTTTGGCTACACCTTC
CSVETGTGGPFGYTF
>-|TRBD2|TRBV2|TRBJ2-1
TGTGCCAGCAGCGAGAGGCGGGGGGACTACAATGAGCAGTTCTTC
CASSERRGDYNEQFF
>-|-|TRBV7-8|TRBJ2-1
TGTGCCAGCAGCCCGGATCGGGGTCCATGGAATGAGCAGTTCTTC
CASSPDRGPWNEQFF
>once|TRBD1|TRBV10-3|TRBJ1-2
TGTGCCATCAGGGAGACAGGGGGCGGAGGCTACACCTTC
CAIRETGGGGYTF
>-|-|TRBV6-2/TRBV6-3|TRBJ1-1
TGTGCCAGCAGCCGATCGGGTCCCGAAGCTTTCTTT
CASSRSGPEAFF
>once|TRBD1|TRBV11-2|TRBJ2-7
TGTGCCAGCAGCTCGGTGGACAGGGGGCGATTAGGGTACGAGCAGTACTTC
CASSSVDRGRLGYEQYF
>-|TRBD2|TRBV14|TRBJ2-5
TGTGCCAGCAGCCCCACTAGCGACTTAGAGACCCAGTACTTC
CASSPTSDLETQYF
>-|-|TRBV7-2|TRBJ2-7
TGTGCCAGCAGCCCAACAACAGGTCCAGCGCAGTACTTC
CASSPTTGPAQYF
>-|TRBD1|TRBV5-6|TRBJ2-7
TGTGCCAGCAGCGTTGACAGGGTTTTGTACGAGCAGTACTTC
CASSVDRVLYEQYF
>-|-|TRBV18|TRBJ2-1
TGTGCCAGCTCCTCCGGCTGGAGTGAGCAGTTCTTC
CASSSGWSEQFF
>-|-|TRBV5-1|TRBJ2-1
TGCGCCAGCAGCTTGGCAAGCGGGCATGAGCAGTTCTTC
CASSLASGHEQFF
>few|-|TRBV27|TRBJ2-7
TGTGCCAGCAGGGTAACCCCGGGACAACAATACGAGCAGTACTTC
CASRVTPGQQYEQYF
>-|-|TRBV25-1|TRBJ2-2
TGTGCCAGCAGCCGAGCCGTGAACACCGGGGAGCTGTTTTTT
CASSRAVNTGELFF
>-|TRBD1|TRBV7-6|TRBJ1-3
TGTGCCAGCAGCCGCCCGGGACAGGGAAGAAACACCATATATTTT
CASSRPGQGRNTIYF
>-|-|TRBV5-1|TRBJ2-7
TGCGCCAGCAGCCACGATGGACAGTCCTACGAGCAGTACTTC
CASSHDGQSYEQYF
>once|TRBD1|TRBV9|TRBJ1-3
TGTGCCAGCAGTACCGGGACAGGGGGTGATGGAAACACCATATATTTT
CASSTGTGGDGNTIYF
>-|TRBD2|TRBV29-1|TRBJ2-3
TGCAGCGTGGGGACTAGCGGGGGGGCTTCGGATACGCAGTATTTT
CSVGTSGGASDTQYF
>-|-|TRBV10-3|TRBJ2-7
TGTGCCATCAGAACAGGGACCACCTACGAGCAGTACTTC
CAIRTGTTYEQYF
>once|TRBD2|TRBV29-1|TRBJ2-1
TGCAGCGCAGCGGGGGAGGTCGATGAGCAGTTCTTC
CSAAGEVDEQFF
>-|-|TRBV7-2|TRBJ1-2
TGTGCCAGCAGCTTAGAGGCGGCAGGGAGGTTGCATGGCTACACCTTC
CASSLEAAGRLHGYTF
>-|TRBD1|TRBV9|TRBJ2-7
TGTGCCAGCAGCACAGGGGATAAAGGTTACGAGCAGTACTTC
CASSTGDKGYEQYF
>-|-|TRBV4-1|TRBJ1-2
TGCGCCAGCAGCCAAGAAGGCGGGAATGAAGGCGGCTACACCTTC
CASSQEGGNEGGYTF
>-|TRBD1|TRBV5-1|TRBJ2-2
TGCGCCAGCAGCTTGAACCTCAGACAGGGGGTAAACACCGGGGAGCTGTTTTTT
CASSLNLRQGVNTGELFF
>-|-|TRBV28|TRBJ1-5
TGTGCCAGCAGTTCCGGGGGGGTCAGCAATCAGCCCCAGCATTTT
CASSSGGVSNQPQHF
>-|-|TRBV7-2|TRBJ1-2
TGTGCCAGCAGCTTAGGCAGGCCCTATGGCTACACCTTC
CASSLGRPYGYTF
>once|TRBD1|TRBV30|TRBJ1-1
TGTGCCTGGATCGGGGACAGGGTTAACACTGAAGCTTTCTTT
CAWIGDRVNTEAFF
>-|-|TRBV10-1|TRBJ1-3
TGCGCCAGCAGTGAGTCTGTACCCGCGGACACCATATATTTT
CASSESVPADTIYF
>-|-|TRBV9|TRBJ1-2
TGTGCCAGCAGCGTGAGGGTAAGGGGGGGACGGGGCTACACCTTC
CASSVRVRGGRGYTF
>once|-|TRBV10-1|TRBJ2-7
TGCGCCAGCAGTGAGCTGGGCTCCGAGCAGTACTTC
CASSELGSEQYF
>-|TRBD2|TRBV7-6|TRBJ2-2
TGTGCCAGCAGCTGGGGACTAGCGGGGGGGCCGGCCGGGGAGCTGTTTTTT
CASSWGLAGGPAGELFF
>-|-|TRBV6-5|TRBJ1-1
TGTGCCAGCAGTATCAGGGACAATGAAGCTTTCTTT
CASSIRDNEAFF
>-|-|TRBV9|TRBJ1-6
TGTGCCAGCAGGGGAAGCCAGGGTGAATCACCCCTCCACTTT
CASRGSQGESPLHF
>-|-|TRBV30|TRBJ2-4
TGTGCCTGGAACCCAGGCTTAGCCAAAAACATTCAGTACTTC
CAWNPGLAKNIQYF
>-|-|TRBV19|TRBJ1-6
TGTGCCACGAGGGATTTCTCCTATAATTCACCCCTCCACTTT
CATRDFSYNSPLHF
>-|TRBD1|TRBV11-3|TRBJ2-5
TGTGCCAGCAGCTTAGGAGCAGGGGGCATTAAGACCCAGTACTTC
CASSLGAGGIKTQYF
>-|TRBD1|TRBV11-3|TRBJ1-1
TGTGCCAGCAGCTTAGAGGGCAGGGGGCCTGCTTTCTTT
CASSLEGRGPAFF
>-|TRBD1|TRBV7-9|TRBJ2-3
TGTGCCAGCAGCACCAACCGGGACAGGGTTACAGATACGCAGTATTTT
CASSTNRDRVTDTQYF
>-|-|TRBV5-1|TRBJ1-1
TGCGCCAGCAGCTCCGACCTGGGAGCTGAAGCTTTCTTT
CASSSDLGAEAFF
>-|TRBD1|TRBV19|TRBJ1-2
TGTGCCAGTAGTGGTTCGACAGGGAACTATGGCTACACCTTC
CASSGSTGNYGYTF
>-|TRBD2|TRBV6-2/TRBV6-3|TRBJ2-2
TGTGCCAGCAGCGGCGGGGGGGCCTATGCCGGGGAGCTGTTTTTT
CASSGGGAYAGELFF
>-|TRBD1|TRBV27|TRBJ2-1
TGTGCCACAGTACCCGGGACAGGGGGCTTCGGTGAGCAGTTCTTC
CATVPGTGGFGEQFF
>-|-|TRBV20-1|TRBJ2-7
TGCAGTGCTAGTCGACGGACATTCTCCTACGAGCAGTACTTC
CSASRRTFSYEQYF
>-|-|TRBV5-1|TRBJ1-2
TGCGCCAGCAGCTCGGGATCTGGAAAGGATGGCTACACCTTC
CASSSGSGKDGYTF
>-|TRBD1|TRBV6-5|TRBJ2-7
TGTGCCAGCAGTAACTACGGACAGGGCAGCTACGAGCAGTACTTC
CASSNYGQGSYEQYF
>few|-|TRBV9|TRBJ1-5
TGTGCCAGCAGCGTAGGCGGGGGTAATCAGCCCCAGCATTTT
CASSVGGGNQPQHF
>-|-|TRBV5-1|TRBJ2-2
TGCGCCAGCAGCTCCTCAGGTGACACCGGGGAGCTGTTTTTT
CASSSSGDTGELFF
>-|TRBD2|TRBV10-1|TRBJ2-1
TGCGCCAGCAGTGAGACTAGCGGGGGGCTCTTCGGTGAGCAGTTCTTC
CASSETSGGLFGEQFF
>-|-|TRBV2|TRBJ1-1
TGTGCCAGTGTGATGGGGAGAAACACTGAAGCTTTCTTT
CASVMGRNTEAFF